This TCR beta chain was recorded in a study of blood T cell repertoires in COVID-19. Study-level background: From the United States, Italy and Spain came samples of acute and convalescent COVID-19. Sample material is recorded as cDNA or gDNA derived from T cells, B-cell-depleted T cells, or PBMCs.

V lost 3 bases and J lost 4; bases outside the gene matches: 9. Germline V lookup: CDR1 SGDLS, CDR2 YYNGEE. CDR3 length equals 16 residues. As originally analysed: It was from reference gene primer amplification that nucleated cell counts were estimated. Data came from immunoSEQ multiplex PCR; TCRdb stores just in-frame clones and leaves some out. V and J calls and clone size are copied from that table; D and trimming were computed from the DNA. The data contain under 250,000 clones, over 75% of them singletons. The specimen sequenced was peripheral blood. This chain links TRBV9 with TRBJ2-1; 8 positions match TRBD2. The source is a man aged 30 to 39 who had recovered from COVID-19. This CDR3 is CASSASGGYTYNEQFF. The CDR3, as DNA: TGTGCCAGCAGCGCGAGCGGGGGTTATACGTACAATGAGCAGTTCTTC.